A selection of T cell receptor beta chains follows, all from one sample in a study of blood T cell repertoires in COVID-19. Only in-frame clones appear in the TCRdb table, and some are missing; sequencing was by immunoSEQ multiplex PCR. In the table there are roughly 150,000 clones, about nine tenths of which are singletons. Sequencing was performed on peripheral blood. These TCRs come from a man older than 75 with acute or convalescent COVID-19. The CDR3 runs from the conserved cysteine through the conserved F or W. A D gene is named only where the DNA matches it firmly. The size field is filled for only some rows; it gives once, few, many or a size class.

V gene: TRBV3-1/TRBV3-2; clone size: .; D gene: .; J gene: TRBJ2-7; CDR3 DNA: TGTGCCAGCAGCCGGGGCGGCTACGAGCAGTACTTC; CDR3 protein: CASSRGGYEQYF
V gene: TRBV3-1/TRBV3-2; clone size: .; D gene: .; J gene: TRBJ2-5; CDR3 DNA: TGTGCCAGCAGCCAGCGGCAGAGGGTGGGGGAGACCCAGTACTTC; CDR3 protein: CASSQRQRVGETQYF
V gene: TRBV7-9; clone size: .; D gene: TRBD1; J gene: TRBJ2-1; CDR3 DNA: TGTGCCAGCAGCTTAAGGGGGACAGAGAGAAACAATGAGCAGTTCTTC; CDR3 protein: CASSLRGTERNNEQFF
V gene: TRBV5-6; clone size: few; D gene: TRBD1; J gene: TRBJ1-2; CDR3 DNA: TGTGCCAGCAGGGGATTGGGACAGTTTAACTATGGCTACACCTTC; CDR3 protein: CASRGLGQFNYGYTF
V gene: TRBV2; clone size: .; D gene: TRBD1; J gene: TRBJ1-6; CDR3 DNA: TGTGCCAGCAGACAGGGGAATTCCTATAATTCACCCCTCCACTTT; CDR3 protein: CASRQGNSYNSPLHF
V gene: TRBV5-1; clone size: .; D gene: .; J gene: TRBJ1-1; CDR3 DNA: TGCGCCAGCACCGGGGGGCCGATGAACACTGAAGCTTTCTTT; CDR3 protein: CASTGGPMNTEAFF
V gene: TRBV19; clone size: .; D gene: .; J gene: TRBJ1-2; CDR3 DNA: TGTGCCAGTAGTATAGGGGGCGGCTACACCTTC; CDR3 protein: CASSIGGGYTF
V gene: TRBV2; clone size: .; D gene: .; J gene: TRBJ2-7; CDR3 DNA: TGTGCCAGCAGTTCCTCCGGGACACCTTCCTACGAGCAGTACTTC; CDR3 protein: CASSSSGTPSYEQYF
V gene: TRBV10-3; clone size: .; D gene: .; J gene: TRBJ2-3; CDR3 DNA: TGTGCCATCAGTCGAGAGGATACGCAGTATTTT; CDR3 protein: CAISREDTQYF
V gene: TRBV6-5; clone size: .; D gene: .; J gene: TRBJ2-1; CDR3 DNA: TGTGCCAGCAGTTTAACCGGGACTGGGGGATACAATGAGCAGTTCTTC; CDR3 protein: CASSLTGTGGYNEQFF
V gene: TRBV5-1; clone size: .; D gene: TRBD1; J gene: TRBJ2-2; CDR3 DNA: TGCGCCAGCAGCTTCACTGACAGGGTATTAACCGGGGAGCTGTTTTTT; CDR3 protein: CASSFTDRVLTGELFF
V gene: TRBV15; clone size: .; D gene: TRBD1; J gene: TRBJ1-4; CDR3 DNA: TGTGCCACCAGCGCCCGACAGGGTACTAATGAAAAACTGTTTTTT; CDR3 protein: CATSARQGTNEKLFF
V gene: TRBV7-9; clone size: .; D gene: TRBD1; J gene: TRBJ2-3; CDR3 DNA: TGTGCCAGCAGCCCCCGACTCGGACAGGGGAAGGGCACAGATACGCAGTATTTT; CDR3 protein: CASSPRLGQGKGTDTQYF
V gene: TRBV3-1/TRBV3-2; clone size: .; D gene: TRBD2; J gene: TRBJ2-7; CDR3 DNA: TGTGCCAGCAGCCCTTGGGGTAATTTAGTAGCGGGAGTTTACGAGCAGTACTTC; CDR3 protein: CASSPWGNLVAGVYEQYF
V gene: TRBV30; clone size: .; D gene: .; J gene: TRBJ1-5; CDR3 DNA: TGTGCCTGGAACAAAGCGGGGGGCAGAAATCAGCCCCAGCATTTT; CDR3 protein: CAWNKAGGRNQPQHF
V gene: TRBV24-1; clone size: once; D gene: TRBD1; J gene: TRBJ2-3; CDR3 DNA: TGTGCCACCAGTGATTTGCAGAGGGGGCAGAAGACAGATACGCAGTATTTT; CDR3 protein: CATSDLQRGQKTDTQYF
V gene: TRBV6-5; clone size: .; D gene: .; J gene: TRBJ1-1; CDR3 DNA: TGTGCCAGTACCGGGACACTGAACACTGAAGCTTTCTTT; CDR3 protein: CASTGTLNTEAFF
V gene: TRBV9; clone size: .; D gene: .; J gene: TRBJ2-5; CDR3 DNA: TGTGCCAGCAGCGTAAGTGTGCGACTGCGAGAGACCCAGTACTTC; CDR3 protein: CASSVSVRLRETQYF
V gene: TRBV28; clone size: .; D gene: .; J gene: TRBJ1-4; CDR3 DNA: TGTGCCAGCAGTAGAGCCCTCAATGAAAAACTGTTTTTT; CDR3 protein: CASSRALNEKLFF
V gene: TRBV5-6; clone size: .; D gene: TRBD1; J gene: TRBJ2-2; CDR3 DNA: TGTGCCAGCACCCCCAGGGGGAGTATCGGGGAGCTGTTTTTT; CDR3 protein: CASTPRGSIGELFF
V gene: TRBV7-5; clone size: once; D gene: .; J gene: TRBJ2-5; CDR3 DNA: TGTGTCAGAAGCTACCGGACAGCTCAAGAGACCCAGTACTTC; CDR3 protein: CVRSYRTAQETQYF
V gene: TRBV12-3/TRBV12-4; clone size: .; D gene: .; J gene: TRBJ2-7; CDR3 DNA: TGTGCCAGCAGCGCCGACTGGACCTACGAGCAGTACTTC; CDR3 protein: CASSADWTYEQYF
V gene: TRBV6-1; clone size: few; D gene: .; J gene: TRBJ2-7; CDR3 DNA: TGTGCCAGCAGTGAGCCGCCCAGCTACGAGCAGTACTTC; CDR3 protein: CASSEPPSYEQYF
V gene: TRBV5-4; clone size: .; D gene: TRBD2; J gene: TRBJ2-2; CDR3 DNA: TGTGCCAGCAAGTGGGGCGGGGGGGCTGGCACCGGGGAGCTGTTTTTT; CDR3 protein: CASKWGGGAGTGELFF
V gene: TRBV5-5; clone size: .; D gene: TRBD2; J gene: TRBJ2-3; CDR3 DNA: TGTGCCAGCAGCCGGACTAGCGGAACAGATACGCAGTATTTT; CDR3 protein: CASSRTSGTDTQYF
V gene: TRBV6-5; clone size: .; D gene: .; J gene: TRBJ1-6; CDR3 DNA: TGTGCCAGCCGAGGAGGCAGCTCCTATAATTCACCCCTCCACTTT; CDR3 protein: CASRGGSSYNSPLHF
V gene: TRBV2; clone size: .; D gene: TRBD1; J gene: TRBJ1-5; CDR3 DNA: TGTGCCAGCATAGGGGACAGGGGTAACCAGCCCCAGCATTTT; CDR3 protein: CASIGDRGNQPQHF
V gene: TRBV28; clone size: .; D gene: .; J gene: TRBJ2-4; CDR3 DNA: TGTGCCAGCACCAAAGCGGTGAGAGCTAAAAACATTCAGTACTTC; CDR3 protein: CASTKAVRAKNIQYF
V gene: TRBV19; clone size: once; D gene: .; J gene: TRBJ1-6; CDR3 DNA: TGTGCCAGTAGTATGAACAGTCAAAGCTATAATTCACCCCTCCACTTT; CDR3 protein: CASSMNSQSYNSPLHF
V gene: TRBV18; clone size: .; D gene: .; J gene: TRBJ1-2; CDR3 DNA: TGTGCCAGCTCACCTATCGTCCAGGGGTGGGATGGCTACACCTTC; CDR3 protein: CASSPIVQGWDGYTF
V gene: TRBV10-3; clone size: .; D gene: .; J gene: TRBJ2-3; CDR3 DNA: TGTGCCATCAGACCCCGTGGTAGCGGAAACACAGATACGCAGTATTTT; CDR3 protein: CAIRPRGSGNTDTQYF
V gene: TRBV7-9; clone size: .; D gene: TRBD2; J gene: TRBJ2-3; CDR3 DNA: TGTGCCAGCAGCTTAGGACTTCTAGCGGGAGGGGGAGATACGCAGTATTTT; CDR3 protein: CASSLGLLAGGGDTQYF
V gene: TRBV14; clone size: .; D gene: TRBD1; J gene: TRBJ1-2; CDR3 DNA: TGTGCCAGCAGCCAAGGACAGGGCGCGTTCTATGGCTACACCTTC; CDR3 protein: CASSQGQGAFYGYTF
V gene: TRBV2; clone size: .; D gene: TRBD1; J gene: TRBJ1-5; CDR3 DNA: TGTGCCAGCAGCGCGGGACAGGGGGAACAGCCCCAGCATTTT; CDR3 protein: CASSAGQGEQPQHF
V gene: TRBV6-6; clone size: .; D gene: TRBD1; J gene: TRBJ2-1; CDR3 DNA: TGTGCCAGCAGTAATACAGGGGGCCTGTTCTTC; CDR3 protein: CASSNTGGLFF
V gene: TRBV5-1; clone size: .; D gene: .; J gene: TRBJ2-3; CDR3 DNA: TGCGCCAGCAGCTTGGATACAGGGATAGATACGCAGTATTTT; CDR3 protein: CASSLDTGIDTQYF
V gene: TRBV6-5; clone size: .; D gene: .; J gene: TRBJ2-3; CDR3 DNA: TGTGCCAGCAGCAACGGAGGGCGCCTAGATACGCAGTATTTT; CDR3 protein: CASSNGGRLDTQYF
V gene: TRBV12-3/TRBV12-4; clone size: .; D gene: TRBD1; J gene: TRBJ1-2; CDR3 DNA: TGTGCCAGCAGTGGCAGGGGGGGCTACACCTTC; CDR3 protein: CASSGRGGYTF
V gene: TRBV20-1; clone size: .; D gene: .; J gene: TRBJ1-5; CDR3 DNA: TGCAGTGCTAGTGGGTTCTTGACAGCGGGCTATCAGCCCCAGCATTTT; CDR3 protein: CSASGFLTAGYQPQHF
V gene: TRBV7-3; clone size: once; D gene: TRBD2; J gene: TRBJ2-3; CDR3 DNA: TGTGCCAGCAGCTTAAGGACGCTAGCGGGAGATACGCAGTATTTT; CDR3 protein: CASSLRTLAGDTQYF
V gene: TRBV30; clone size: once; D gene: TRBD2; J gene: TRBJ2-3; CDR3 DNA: TGTGCCTGGAATCCGTCTAGCGGGAAATTTGATACGCAGTATTTT; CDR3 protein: CAWNPSSGKFDTQYF
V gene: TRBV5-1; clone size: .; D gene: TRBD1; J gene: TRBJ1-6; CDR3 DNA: TGCGCCAGCAGCCCCGAAGGGACAGGGGGCGGTAAGTCACCCCTCCACTTT; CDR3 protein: CASSPEGTGGGKSPLHF
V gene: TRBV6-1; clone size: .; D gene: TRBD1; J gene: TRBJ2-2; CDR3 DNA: TGTGCCAGCAGTGAACCGGGACAGGGGTCCGGCGGGGAGCTGTTTTTT; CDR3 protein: CASSEPGQGSGGELFF
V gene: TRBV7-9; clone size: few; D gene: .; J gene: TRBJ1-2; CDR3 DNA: TGTGCCAGCAGCCTGAGGACAGCTAACTATGGCTACACCTTC; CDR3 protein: CASSLRTANYGYTF
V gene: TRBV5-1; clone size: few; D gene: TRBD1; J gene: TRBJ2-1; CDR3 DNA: TGCGCCAGCAGACCTGGACAGGGCTATGAGCAGTTCTTC; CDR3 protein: CASRPGQGYEQFF
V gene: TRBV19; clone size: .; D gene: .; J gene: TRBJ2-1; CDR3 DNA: TGTGCCAGTAGTTCGCAGGGTGGGGCCTACAATGAGCAGTTCTTC; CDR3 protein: CASSSQGGAYNEQFF
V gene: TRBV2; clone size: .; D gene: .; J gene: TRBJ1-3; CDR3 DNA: TGTGCCAGCAGCAGGAACTCTGGAAACACCATATATTTT; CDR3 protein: CASSRNSGNTIYF
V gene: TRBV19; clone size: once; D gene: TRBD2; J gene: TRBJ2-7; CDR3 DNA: TGTGCCAGTAGTCGGGGGGTTACCTACGAGCAGTACTTC; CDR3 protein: CASSRGVTYEQYF
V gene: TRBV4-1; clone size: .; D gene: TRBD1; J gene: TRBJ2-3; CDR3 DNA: TGCGCCAGCAGCCATATCCGGGACAGGGTGACAGATACGCAGTATTTT; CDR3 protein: CASSHIRDRVTDTQYF
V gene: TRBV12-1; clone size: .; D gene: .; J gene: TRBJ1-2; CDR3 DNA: TGTGCCAGCAGCTTTGAGTCGGCCACCCCCGCTAGCTATGGCTACACCTTC; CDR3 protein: CASSFESATPASYGYTF
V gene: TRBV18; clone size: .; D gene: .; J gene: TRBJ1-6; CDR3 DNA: TGTGCCAGCTCACCGGTTCCAGGGGACTCCTATAATTCACCCCTCCACTTT; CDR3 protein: CASSPVPGDSYNSPLHF
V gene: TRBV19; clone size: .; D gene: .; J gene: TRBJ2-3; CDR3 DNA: TGTGCCAGTAGTAACCCGGGACAATCTAGCACAGATACGCAGTATTTT; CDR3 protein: CASSNPGQSSTDTQYF